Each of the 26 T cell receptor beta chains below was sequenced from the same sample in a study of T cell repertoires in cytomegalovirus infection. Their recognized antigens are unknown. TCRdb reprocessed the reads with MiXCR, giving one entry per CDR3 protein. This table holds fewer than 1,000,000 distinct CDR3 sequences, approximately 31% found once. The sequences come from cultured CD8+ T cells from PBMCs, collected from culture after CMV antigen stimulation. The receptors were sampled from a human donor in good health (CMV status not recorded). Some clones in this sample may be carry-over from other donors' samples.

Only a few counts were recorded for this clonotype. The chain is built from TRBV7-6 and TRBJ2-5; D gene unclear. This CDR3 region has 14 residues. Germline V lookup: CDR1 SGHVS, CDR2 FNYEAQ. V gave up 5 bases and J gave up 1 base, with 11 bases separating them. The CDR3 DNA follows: TGTGCCAGCAGCCCGATTCCAGTCCAAGAGACCCAGTACTTC. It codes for CASSPIPVQETQYF. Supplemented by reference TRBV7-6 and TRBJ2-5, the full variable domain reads GAGVSQSPRYKVTKRGQDVALRCDPISGHVSLYWYRQALGQGPEFLTYFNYEAQQDKSGLPNDRFSAERPEGSISTLTIQRTEQRDSAMYRCASSPIPVQETQYFGPGTRLLVL.

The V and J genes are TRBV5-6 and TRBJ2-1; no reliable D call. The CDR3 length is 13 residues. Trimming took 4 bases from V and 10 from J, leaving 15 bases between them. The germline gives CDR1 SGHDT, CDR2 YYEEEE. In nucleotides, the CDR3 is TGTGCCAGCAGCCTTGGGGTTGGGAAGGAGCAGTTCTTC. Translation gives CASSLGVGKEQFF.

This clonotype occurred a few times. The CDR3 here is CSAPNTLGGTGYTF. The CDR3 bases are TGCAGTGCTCCAAATACGCTTGGGGGGACGGGCTACACCTTC. The J gene is TRBJ1-2, the V gene TRBV20-1; weak D call: TRBD1 (5 bases). The germline V gene has CDR1 DFQATT and CDR2 SNEGSKA (reference sequence). Trimming pared 5 bases from V and 8 bases from J, leaving 21 bases between. This CDR3 region has 14 residues.

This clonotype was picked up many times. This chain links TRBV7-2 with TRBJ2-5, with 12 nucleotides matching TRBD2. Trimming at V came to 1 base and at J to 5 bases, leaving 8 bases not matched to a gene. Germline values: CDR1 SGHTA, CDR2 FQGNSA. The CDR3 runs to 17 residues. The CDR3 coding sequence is TGTGCCAGCAGCTTAGTCGCCGGACTAGCGGGGTGGGAGACCCAGTACTTC. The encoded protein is CASSLVAGLAGWETQYF.

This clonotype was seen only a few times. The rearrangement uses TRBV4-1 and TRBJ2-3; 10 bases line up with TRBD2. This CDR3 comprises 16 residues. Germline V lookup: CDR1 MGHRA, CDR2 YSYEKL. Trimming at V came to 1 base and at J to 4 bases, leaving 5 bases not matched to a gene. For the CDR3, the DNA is TGCGCCAGCAGCCAAGCGCAGCGGGGGGGCTCAGATACGCAGTATTTT. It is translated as CASSQAQRGGSDTQYF.

DNA of the CDR3: TGTGCCAGCAGCCCCTACCCACGTTCCCCAGCGGGGGGGCTTGGGCCCACCGGGGAGCTGTTTTTT. It encodes CASSPYPRSPAGGLGPTGELFF. This chain connects TRBV7-3 to TRBJ2-2, with 10 positions matching TRBD2. Trimming at V came to 5 bases and at J to 4 bases, leaving 25 bases not matched to a gene. This CDR3 is built from 22 residues. Germline assignment: CDR1 SGHTA and CDR2 FQGTGA.

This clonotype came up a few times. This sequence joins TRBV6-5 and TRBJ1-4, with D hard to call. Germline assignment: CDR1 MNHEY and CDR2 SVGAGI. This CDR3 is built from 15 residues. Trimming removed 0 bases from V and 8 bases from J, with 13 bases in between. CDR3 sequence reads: CASSYSTVGSEKLFF. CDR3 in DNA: TGTGCCAGCAGTTACTCGACTGTGGGGAGCGAAAAACTGTTTTTT.

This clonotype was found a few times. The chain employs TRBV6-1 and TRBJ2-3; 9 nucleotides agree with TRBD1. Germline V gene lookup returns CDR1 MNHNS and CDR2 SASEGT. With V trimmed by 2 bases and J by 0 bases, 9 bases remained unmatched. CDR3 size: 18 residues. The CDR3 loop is CASSEPTGGDPSTDTQYF. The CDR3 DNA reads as TGTGCCAGCAGTGAACCGACAGGGGGGGACCCTAGCACAGATACGCAGTATTTT.

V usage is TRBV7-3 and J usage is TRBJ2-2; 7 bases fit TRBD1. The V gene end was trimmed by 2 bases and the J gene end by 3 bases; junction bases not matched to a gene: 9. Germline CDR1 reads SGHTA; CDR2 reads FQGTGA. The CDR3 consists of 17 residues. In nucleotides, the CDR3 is TGTGCCAGCAGCTTAGCTTCCGGGACAGCATACACCGGGGAGCTGTTTTTT. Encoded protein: CASSLASGTAYTGELFF.

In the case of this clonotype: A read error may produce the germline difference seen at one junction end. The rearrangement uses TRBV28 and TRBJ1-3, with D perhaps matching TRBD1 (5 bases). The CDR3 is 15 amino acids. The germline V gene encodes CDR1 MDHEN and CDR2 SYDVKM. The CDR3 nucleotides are TGTGCCAGCAGTCGCAGGGTGTCCTCTGGAAGCACCATATATTTT. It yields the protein CASSRRVSSGSTIYF.

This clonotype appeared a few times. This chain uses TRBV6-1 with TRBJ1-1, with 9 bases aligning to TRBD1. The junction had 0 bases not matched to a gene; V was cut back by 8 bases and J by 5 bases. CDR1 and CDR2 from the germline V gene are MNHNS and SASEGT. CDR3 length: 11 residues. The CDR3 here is CASDRGTEAFF. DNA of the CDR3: TGTGCCAGCGACAGGGGGACTGAAGCTTTCTTT.

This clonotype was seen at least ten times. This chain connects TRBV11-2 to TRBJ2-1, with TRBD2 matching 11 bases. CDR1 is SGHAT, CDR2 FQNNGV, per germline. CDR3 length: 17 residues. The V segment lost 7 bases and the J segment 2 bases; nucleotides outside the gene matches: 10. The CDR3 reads CASTGTSGLRAYNEQFF. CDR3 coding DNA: TGTGCCAGCACTGGGACTAGCGGTCTGAGGGCCTACAATGAGCAGTTCTTC.

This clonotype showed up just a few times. The CDR3 loop is CASSPVGEGGNQPQHF. The CDR3, as DNA: TGTGCCAGCAGCCCTGTAGGGGAGGGCGGCAATCAGCCCCAGCATTTT. This sequence joins TRBV12-3 or TRBV12-4 and TRBJ1-5; a possible D gene is TRBD1 (5 bases). This CDR3 is built from 16 residues. Trimming removed 6 bases from V and 2 bases from J, with 17 bases in between.

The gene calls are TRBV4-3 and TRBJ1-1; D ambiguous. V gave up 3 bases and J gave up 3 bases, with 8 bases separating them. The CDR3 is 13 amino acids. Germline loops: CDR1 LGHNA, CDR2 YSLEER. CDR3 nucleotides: TGCGCCAGCAGCCAGAAAGTTGACACTGAAGCTTTCTTT. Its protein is CASSQKVDTEAFF.

CDR3 protein: CASSLVAEYYEQYV. The CDR3, as DNA: TGTGCCAGCAGCTTAGTCGCCGAGTACTACGAGCAGTACGTC. The gene calls are TRBV11-3 and TRBJ2-7; D remains ambiguous. Germline assignment: CDR1 SGHNT and CDR2 YENEEA. Trimming removed 1 base at V and 3 bases at J, with 10 bases between. The CDR3 runs to 14 residues.

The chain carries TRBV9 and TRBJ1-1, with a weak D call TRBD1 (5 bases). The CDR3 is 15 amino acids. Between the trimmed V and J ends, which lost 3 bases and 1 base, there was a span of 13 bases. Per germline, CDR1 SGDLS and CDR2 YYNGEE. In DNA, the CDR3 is TGTGCCAGCAGCGGTAATCCCCAGGGGAACACTGAAGCTTTCTTT. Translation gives CASSGNPQGNTEAFF.

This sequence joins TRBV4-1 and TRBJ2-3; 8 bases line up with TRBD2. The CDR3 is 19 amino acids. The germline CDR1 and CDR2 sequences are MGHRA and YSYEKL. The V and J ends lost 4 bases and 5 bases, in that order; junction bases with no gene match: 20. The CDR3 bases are TGCGCCAGCAGCCTCCCCCAGGGCGGGACTAGTAGGGTTGGAGATACGCAGTATTTT. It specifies CASSLPQGGTSRVGDTQYF.

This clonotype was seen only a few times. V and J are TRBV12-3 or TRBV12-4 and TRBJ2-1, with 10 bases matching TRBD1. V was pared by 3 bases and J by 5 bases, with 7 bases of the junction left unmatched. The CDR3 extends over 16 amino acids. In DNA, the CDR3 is TGTGCCAGCAGTTTTCTCTCTGGGACAGGGGACAATGAGCAGTTCTTC. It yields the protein CASSFLSGTGDNEQFF.

The CDR3 here is CASSDGRGGHTDTQYF. CDR3 sequence (DNA): TGTGCCAGCAGTGATGGGCGGGGGGGCCACACAGATACGCAGTATTTT. V and J are TRBV2 and TRBJ2-3; TRBD2 agrees at 9 bases. CDR3 size: 16 residues. Per germline, CDR1 SNHLY and CDR2 FYNNEI. V shed 3 bases, J shed 2 bases, and the junction held 6 bases outside the gene matches.

The CDR3 DNA reads TGTGCCAGCAGTTTATGGGATCTCGGGGAGACCCAGTACTTC. This encodes CASSLWDLGETQYF. The V call is TRBV27, the J call TRBJ2-5, with unresolved D. Trimming took 1 base from V and 5 from J, leaving 11 bases between them. Looked up from germline, CDR1 is MNHEY and CDR2 is SMNVEV (reference sequence). The CDR3 covers 14 residues.

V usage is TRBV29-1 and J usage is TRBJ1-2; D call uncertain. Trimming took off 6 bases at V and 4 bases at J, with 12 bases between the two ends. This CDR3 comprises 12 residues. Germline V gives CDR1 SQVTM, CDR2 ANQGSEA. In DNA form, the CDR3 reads TGCAGCGTCCCGGTGGCCCGCTATGGCTACACCTTC. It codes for CSVPVARYGYTF.

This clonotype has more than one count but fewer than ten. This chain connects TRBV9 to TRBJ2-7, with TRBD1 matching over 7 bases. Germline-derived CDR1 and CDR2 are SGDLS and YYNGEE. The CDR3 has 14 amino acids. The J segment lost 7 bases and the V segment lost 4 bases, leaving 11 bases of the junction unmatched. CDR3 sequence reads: CASSSEGGLGEQYV. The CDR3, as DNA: TGTGCCAGCAGCTCTGAAGGGGGCTTGGGAGAGCAGTACGTC.

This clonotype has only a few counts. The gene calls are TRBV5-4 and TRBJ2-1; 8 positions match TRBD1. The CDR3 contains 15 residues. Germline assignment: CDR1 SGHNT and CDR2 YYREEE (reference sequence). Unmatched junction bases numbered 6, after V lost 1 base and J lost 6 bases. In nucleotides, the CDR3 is TGTGCCAGCAGCTTGTCAGGGGGCATAAGCAATGAGCAGTTCTTC. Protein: CASSLSGGISNEQFF.

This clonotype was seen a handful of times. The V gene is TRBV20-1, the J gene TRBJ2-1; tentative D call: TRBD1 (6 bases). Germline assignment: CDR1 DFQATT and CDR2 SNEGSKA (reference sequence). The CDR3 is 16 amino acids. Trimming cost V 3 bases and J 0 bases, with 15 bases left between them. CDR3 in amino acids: CSASTRGAGSYNEQFF. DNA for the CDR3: TGCAGTGCTAGCACCAGGGGCGCCGGCTCCTACAATGAGCAGTTCTTC.

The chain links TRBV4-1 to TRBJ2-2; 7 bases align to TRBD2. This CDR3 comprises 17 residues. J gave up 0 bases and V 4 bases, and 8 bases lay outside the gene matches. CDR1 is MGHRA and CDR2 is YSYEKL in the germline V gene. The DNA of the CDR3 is TGCGCCAGCAGCCTGAGGGAGGGTAGGGCGAACACCGGGGAGCTGTTTTTT. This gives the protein CASSLREGRANTGELFF.

CDR3 sequence: CASSPDEGGTTNEKLFF. The DNA for the CDR3 is TGTGCCAGTTCTCCAGACGAGGGAGGAACAACTAATGAAAAACTGTTTTTT. V is TRBV19 and J is TRBJ1-4; no firm D call. Germline CDR1 and CDR2: LNHDA and SQIVND (reference sequence). The CDR3 sequence is 17 residues long. V lost 8 bases, J lost 0 bases, and 19 bases lay in between.